The source of this TCR beta chain is a study of blood T cell repertoires in COVID-19. Sequencing used immunoSEQ multiplex PCR; TCRdb keeps in-frame clones, though not all of them. The sample includes under 300,000 clones, 87% seen only once; the top ten take 7.2%. The sample holds one count of this clone. Germline CDR1 and CDR2: SGHRS and YFSETQ. This CDR3 spans 15 amino acids. Trimming removed 0 bases from V and 5 bases from J, with 14 bases in between. The J gene is TRBJ1-1, the V gene TRBV5-1; D gene uncertain. The origin of this receptor is a man aged 55 to 70 who had recovered from COVID-19. Sequenced: peripheral blood. The CDR3 region is CASSLDRGMGTEAFF. CDR3 nucleotide sequence: TGCGCCAGCAGCTTGGATCGGGGTATGGGGACTGAAGCTTTCTTT.